This T cell receptor (beta chain) was recovered during a study of blood T cell repertoires in COVID-19. Looking at the study overall: Samples of COVID-19 (acute and convalescent) were obtained from the United States, Italy and Spain. PBMCs, B-cell-depleted T cells, or T cells provided the cDNA or gDNA that made up the material.

How the authors handled the data: Reference gene primer amplification gave nucleated cell count estimates. Profiling relied on immunoSEQ multiplex PCR, and the TCRdb table lists in-frame clones only, not all of them. V, J and clone size derive from that table, while D and trimming were established from the DNA sequence. The repertoire holds 35,000 to 55,000 clones, with under 85% as singletons. The germline V gene encodes CDR1 LNHDA and CDR2 SQIVND (reference sequence). The CDR3 covers 15 residues. Trimming cost V 3 bases and J 9 bases; bases outside gene matches: 9. Input material: peripheral blood. This receptor was identified in a human donor in a cohort sampled during active COVID-19. The chain employs TRBV19 and TRBJ2-1; 9 bases line up with TRBD2. The DNA for the CDR3 is TGTGCCAGTAGTATCCTGGCGGGGGGGCTCAGTGAGCAGTTCTTC. It specifies CASSILAGGLSEQFF.